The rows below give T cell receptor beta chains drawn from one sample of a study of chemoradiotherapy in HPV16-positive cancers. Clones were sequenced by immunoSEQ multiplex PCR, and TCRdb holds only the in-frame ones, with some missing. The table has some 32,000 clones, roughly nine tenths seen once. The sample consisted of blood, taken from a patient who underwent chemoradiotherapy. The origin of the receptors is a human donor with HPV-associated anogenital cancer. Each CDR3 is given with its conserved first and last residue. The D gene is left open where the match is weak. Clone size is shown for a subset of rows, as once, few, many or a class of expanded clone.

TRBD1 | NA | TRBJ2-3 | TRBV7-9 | CASSEGTGQPTDTQYF | TGTGCCAGCAGCGAAGGGACAGGTCAACCCACAGATACGCAGTATTTT
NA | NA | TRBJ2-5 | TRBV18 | CASSTFRDPETQYF | TGTGCCAGCTCAACCTTCAGGGATCCAGAGACCCAGTACTTC
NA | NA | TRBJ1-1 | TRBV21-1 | CASSTEGKMNTEAFF | TGTGCCAGCAGCACGGAGGGGAAAATGAACACTGAAGCTTTCTTT
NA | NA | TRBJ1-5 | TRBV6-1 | CASRSTVEPQHF | TGTGCCAGCAGATCTACAGTCGAGCCCCAGCATTTT
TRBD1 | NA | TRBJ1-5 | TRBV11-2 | CASSPTGGEDQPQHF | TGTGCCAGCAGCCCGACAGGGGGTGAGGATCAGCCCCAGCATTTT
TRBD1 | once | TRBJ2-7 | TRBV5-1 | CASSLTGGIGYEQYF | TGCGCCAGCAGCCTGACAGGGGGCATTGGCTACGAGCAGTACTTC
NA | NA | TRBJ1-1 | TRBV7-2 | CASRRDNTEAFF | TGTGCCAGCAGACGCGATAACACTGAAGCTTTCTTT
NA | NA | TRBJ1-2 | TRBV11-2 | CASSLGGQGDYGYTF | TGTGCCAGCAGCTTGGGCGGGCAGGGAGACTATGGCTACACCTTC
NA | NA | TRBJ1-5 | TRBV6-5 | CASMTGRNQPQHF | TGTGCCAGCATGACGGGGCGTAATCAGCCCCAGCATTTT
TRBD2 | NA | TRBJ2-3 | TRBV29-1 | CSVEGPSSGSPDTQYF | TGCAGCGTTGAAGGGCCCTCTAGCGGGAGCCCAGATACGCAGTATTTT
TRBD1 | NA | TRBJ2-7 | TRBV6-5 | CASWAAGGEQYF | TGTGCCAGCTGGGCCGCAGGGGGCGAGCAGTACTTC
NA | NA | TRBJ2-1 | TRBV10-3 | CAIREGPNNEQFF | TGTGCCATCCGCGAGGGCCCCAACAATGAGCAGTTCTTC
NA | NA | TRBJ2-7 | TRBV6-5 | CASSSPKGPQYF | TGTGCCAGCAGTTCCCCTAAGGGGCCGCAGTACTTC
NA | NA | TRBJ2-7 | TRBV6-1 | CASSAVLGQVSYEQYF | TGTGCCAGCAGTGCCGTGTTGGGGCAAGTATCCTACGAGCAGTACTTC
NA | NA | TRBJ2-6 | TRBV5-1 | CASSISGSGANVLTF | TGCGCCAGCAGCATCAGTGGATCTGGGGCCAACGTCCTGACTTTC
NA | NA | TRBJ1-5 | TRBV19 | CASSIAARGFSNQPQHF | TGTGCCAGTAGTATAGCCGCAAGGGGGTTCAGCAATCAGCCCCAGCATTTT
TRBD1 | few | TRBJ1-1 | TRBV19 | CASTWTGVLTEAFF | TGTGCCAGTACATGGACAGGGGTATTAACTGAAGCTTTCTTT
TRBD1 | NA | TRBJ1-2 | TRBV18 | CASSPGQRERYTF | TGTGCCAGCTCACCGGGACAGAGGGAAAGGTACACCTTC
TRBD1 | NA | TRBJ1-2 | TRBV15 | CATSIDRDYGYTF | TGTGCCACCAGCATAGACAGGGACTATGGCTACACCTTC
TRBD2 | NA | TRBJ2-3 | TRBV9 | CASSVGGLAGPQYF | TGTGCCAGCAGCGTAGGGGGACTAGCGGGCCCCCAGTATTTT
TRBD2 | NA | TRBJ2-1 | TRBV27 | CASSFLERGGVEQFF | TGTGCCAGCAGTTTTTTGGAGCGGGGGGGCGTAGAGCAGTTCTTC
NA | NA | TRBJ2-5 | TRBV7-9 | CASSPGTPQETQYF | TGTGCCAGCAGCCCGGGGACTCCCCAAGAGACCCAGTACTTC
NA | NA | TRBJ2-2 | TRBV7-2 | CASSPRLGAGTGELFF | TGTGCCAGCAGCCCTAGGCTGGGTGCTGGCACCGGGGAGCTGTTTTTT
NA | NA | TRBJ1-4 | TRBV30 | CASSTANEKLFF | TGTGCCTCCTCGACAGCTAATGAAAAACTGTTTTTT
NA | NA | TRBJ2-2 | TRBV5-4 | CASALAGTGELFF | TGTGCCAGCGCTTTGGCGGGCACCGGGGAGCTGTTTTTT
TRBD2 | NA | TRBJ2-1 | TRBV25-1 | CASSGPAGGNEQFF | TGTGCCAGCAGTGGTCCAGCGGGAGGCAATGAGCAGTTCTTC
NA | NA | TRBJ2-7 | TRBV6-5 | CASSPSYEQYF | TGTGCCAGCAGCCCCTCCTACGAGCAGTACTTC
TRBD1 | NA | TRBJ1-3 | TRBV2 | CASSEGQGSGNTIYF | TGTGCCAGCAGTGAAGGACAGGGCTCTGGAAACACCATATATTTT
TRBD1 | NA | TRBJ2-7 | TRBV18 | CASSTGTGGGEQYF | TGTGCCAGCTCTACCGGGACAGGGGGCGGCGAGCAGTACTTC
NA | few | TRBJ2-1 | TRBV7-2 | CASNEGLYGSQFF | TGTGCCAGCAACGAAGGACTTTATGGTTCGCAGTTCTTC
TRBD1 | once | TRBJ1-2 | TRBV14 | CASSPLGTVRNYGYTF | TGTGCCAGCAGCCCGCTCGGGACAGTGAGAAACTATGGCTACACCTTC
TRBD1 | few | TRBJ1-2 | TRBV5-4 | CASSLGQGAGYGYTF | TGTGCCAGCAGCTTGGGACAGGGGGCAGGCTATGGCTACACCTTC
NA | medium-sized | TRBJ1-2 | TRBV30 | CAWSRVVDYGYTF | TGTGCCTGGAGTCGAGTGGTTGACTATGGCTACACCTTC
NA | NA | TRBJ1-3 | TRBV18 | CASSPPPGPISGNTIYF | TGTGCCAGCTCACCACCCCCGGGACCGATCTCTGGAAACACCATATATTTT
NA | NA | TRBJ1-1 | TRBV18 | CASSPGGQRMNTEAFF | TGTGCCAGCTCCCCTGGCGGACAGAGAATGAACACTGAAGCTTTCTTT
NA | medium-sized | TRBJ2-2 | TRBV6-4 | CASSAAPGTGELFF | TGTGCCAGCAGTGCGGCGCCAGGGACCGGGGAGCTGTTTTTT
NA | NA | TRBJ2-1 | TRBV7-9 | CASSLSGEQFF | TGCGCCAGCAGCTTATCTGGTGAGCAGTTCTTC
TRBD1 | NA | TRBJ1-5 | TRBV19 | CASRPGQGGQPQHF | TGTGCCAGTAGGCCGGGACAGGGGGGGCAGCCCCAGCATTTT
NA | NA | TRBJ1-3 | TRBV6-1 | CASSTGFGNTIYF | TGTGCCAGCAGTACAGGGTTTGGAAACACCATATATTTT
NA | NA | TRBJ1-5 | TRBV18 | CASSPSGGSNQPQHF | TGTGCCAGCTCACCCTCTGGGGGGAGCAATCAGCCCCAGCATTTT
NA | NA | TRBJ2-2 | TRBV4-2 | CASSQDRGSLLNTGELFF | TGTGCCAGCAGCCAAGATCGGGGCTCCCTCTTAAACACCGGGGAGCTGTTTTTT
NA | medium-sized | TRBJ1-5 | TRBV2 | CATSDSHNQPQHF | TGTGCCACTTCGGACAGCCACAATCAGCCCCAGCATTTT
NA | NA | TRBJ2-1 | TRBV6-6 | CASSYGVNEQFF | TGTGCCAGCAGTTACGGGGTCAATGAGCAGTTCTTC
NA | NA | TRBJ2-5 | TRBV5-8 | CASSSGGRGGSETQYF | TGTGCCAGCAGCTCGGGCGGCAGGGGAGGTTCGGAGACCCAGTACTTC
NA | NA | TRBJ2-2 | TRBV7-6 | CASSLGSGRTGELFF | TGTGCCAGCAGCTTAGGGTCAGGGCGCACCGGGGAGCTGTTTTTT
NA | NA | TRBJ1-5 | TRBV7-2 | CASSLAQGRPQHF | TGTGCCAGCAGCTTAGCTCAGGGGCGGCCCCAGCATTTT
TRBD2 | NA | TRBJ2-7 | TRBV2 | CASSELGTSGDEQYF | TGTGCCAGCAGTGAACTGGGGACTAGCGGCGACGAGCAGTACTTC
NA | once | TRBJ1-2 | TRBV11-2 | CASSLWDGSNYGYTF | TGTGCCAGCAGCCTCTGGGACGGTTCTAACTATGGCTACACCTTC
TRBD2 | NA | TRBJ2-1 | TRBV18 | CASSPYYVAGGLVSDNEQFF | TGTGCCAGCTCACCATACTACGTAGCGGGAGGGCTCGTATCGGACAATGAGCAGTTCTTC
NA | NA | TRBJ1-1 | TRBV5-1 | CASRPPASGRNTEAFF | TGCGCCAGCCGTCCCCCGGCTTCGGGGAGGAACACTGAAGCTTTCTTT
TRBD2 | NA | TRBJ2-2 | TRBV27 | CASSLVGRASGELFF | TGTGCCAGCAGTTTAGTCGGGAGGGCCTCCGGGGAGCTGTTTTTT